A selection of T cell receptor beta chains follows, all from one sample in a study of T cells in Graves' hyperthyroidism and ophthalmopathy. One entry per CDR3 protein results from TCRdb running MiXCR on the multiplex PCR reads. The sample has 250,000 to 400,000 distinct CDR3 sequences; roughly 13% are singletons. Sequences were obtained from blood. These receptors all stem from a woman in her forties with Graves' ophthalmopathy. CDR3s include the opening cysteine and the closing phenylalanine or tryptophan. Each record gives: J gene, clone size, V gene, D gene, CDR3 DNA, CDR3 protein. D genes are given only for firm matches. Where a row states a size, it is once, few, many or the class of an expanded clone; other rows omit it.

>TRBJ2-1|.|TRBV30|.
TGTGCCTGGAGTGTACGAGGGGTCAATGAGCAGTTCTTC
CAWSVRGVNEQFF
>TRBJ2-7|many|TRBV9|.
TGTGCCAGCAGCGTAGGACCGACCGGCTCCTACGAGCAGTACTTC
CASSVGPTGSYEQYF
>TRBJ1-5|.|TRBV2|.
TGTGCCAGCGGAGAGGCCTCGGGGGGACTAAACAATCAGCCCCAGCATTTT
CASGEASGGLNNQPQHF
>TRBJ2-1|.|TRBV19|TRBD2
TGTGCCAGTAGTATAACCGGGACTAGAGGTAATGAGCAGTTCTTC
CASSITGTRGNEQFF
>TRBJ2-7|many|TRBV7-9|.
TGTGCCAGCAGCTCTCCGGGCCCCACCCTACTCGAGCAGTACTTC
CASSSPGPTLLEQYF
>TRBJ1-1|many|TRBV5-1|TRBD1
TGCGCCAGCAGCTTGGCCAGGGGGGGCCCGAACACTGAAGCTTTCTTT
CASSLARGGPNTEAFF
>TRBJ1-5|many|TRBV6-1|.
TGTGCCAGCGACGAGGGTGAGCCCCAGCATTTT
CASDEGEPQHF
>TRBJ1-5|many|TRBV27|TRBD1
TGTGCCAGCAGTACAGGGGGCAGTCAGCCCCAGCATTTT
CASSTGGSQPQHF
>TRBJ2-2|many|TRBV12-3/TRBV12-4|TRBD2
TGTGCCAGCAGTTTAATACTAGCGGGTTCGAACACCGGGGAGCTGTTTTTT
CASSLILAGSNTGELFF
>TRBJ2-7|many|TRBV20-1|.
TGCAGTGCTAGACACAGGGCCAACGAGCAGTACTTC
CSARHRANEQYF
>TRBJ2-1|few|TRBV20-1|TRBD2
TGCAGTGCTGGGACTAGCGGGAGCTCTGGTGAGCAGTTCTTC
CSAGTSGSSGEQFF
>TRBJ2-7|many|TRBV10-3|.
TGTGCCATCAGTGTCGGGACGGTTTCCTACGAGCAGTACTTC
CAISVGTVSYEQYF
>TRBJ1-6|many|TRBV20-1|.
TGCAGTGCTAGGGACCATAATTCACCCCTCCACTTT
CSARDHNSPLHF
>TRBJ1-2|many|TRBV12-3/TRBV12-4|.
TGTGCCAGCAGTTTCCAGTTGGGTAACGGCTACACCTTC
CASSFQLGNGYTF
>TRBJ2-5|few|TRBV5-5|.
TGTGCCAGCAGCTTGGGTCTAGCGCCCAAGATTGGGGAGACCCAGTACTTC
CASSLGLAPKIGETQYF
>TRBJ2-2|.|TRBV19|.
TGTGCCAGTAGTATAGGGATGGGGGAGAACGCCGGGGAGCTGTTTTTT
CASSIGMGENAGELFF
>TRBJ1-5|many|TRBV10-3|.
TGTGCCATCAGTGAGTTTTTCGGGGGTCCCAGGCATCAGCCCCAGCATTTT
CAISEFFGGPRHQPQHF
>TRBJ2-5|many|TRBV12-3/TRBV12-4|.
TGTGCCAGCAGCTTAGGGCAGGGAAGAGAGACCCAGTACTTC
CASSLGQGRETQYF
>TRBJ2-3|many|TRBV2|.
TGTGCCAGCGGCTTCGACAGGCGGGATACGCAGTATTTT
CASGFDRRDTQYF
>TRBJ2-5|many|TRBV20-1|TRBD1
TGCAGTGGCGATAGACAGGGTGAGACCCAGTACTTC
CSGDRQGETQYF
>TRBJ1-2|many|TRBV10-2|.
TGCGCCAGCAGTGATTTAACAGGATCGAACTATGGCTACACCTTC
CASSDLTGSNYGYTF
>TRBJ1-4|.|TRBV15|.
TGTGCCACCAGCAGAGAAACAGGGAAGGTTAGAAAACTGTTTTTT
CATSRETGKVRKLFF
>TRBJ1-6|many|TRBV3-1|.
TGTGCCAGCAGCCAAGGGACCTATAATTCACCCCTCCACTTT
CASSQGTYNSPLHF
>TRBJ2-2|many|TRBV6-2/TRBV6-3|TRBD2
TGTGCCAGCAGTTACCCTAGCGGGGCCCTCGGGGAGCTGTTTTTT
CASSYPSGALGELFF
>TRBJ2-1|.|TRBV10-2|TRBD2
TGCGCCAGCAGTGGGGCGGGGGGCTTTAACAATGAGCAGTTCTTC
CASSGAGGFNNEQFF
>TRBJ1-1|few|TRBV18|.
TGTGCCAGCTCAACTACCTCCCTGGACACTGAAGCTTTCTTT
CASSTTSLDTEAFF
>TRBJ2-1|few|TRBV6-5|.
TGTGCCAGCAGTTATATCGGGAGCGATGAGCAGTTCTTC
CASSYIGSDEQFF
>TRBJ1-4|many|TRBV12-3/TRBV12-4|TRBD1
TGTGCCAGCACCACTGACAGGGAGGTTGAAAAACTGTTTTTT
CASTTDREVEKLFF
>TRBJ2-2|few|TRBV12-3/TRBV12-4|TRBD2
TGTGCCAGTCGGACTAGCGGGAGTATCGGGGAGCTGTTTTTT
CASRTSGSIGELFF
>TRBJ1-3|many|TRBV28|.
TGTGCCAGCAGTCCGACTTCAGGGTCCGCTGGAAACACCATATATTTT
CASSPTSGSAGNTIYF
>TRBJ2-1|few|TRBV29-1|TRBD2
TGCAGCGTCAGAAGCGGGAGTCGCTACAATGAGCAGTTCTTC
CSVRSGSRYNEQFF
>TRBJ2-3|few|TRBV19|.
TGTGCCAGTAGTGACCGGGGCGGGGGCACAGATACGCAGTATTTT
CASSDRGGGTDTQYF
>TRBJ2-5|.|TRBV18|TRBD1
TGTGCCAGCTCACCCCGAAACAGGGGACAGGAGACCCAGTACTTC
CASSPRNRGQETQYF
>TRBJ1-4|.|TRBV29-1|.
TGCAGCGTTGAGTCCCTTACTAATGAAAAACTGTTTTTT
CSVESLTNEKLFF
>TRBJ2-7|many|TRBV28|TRBD2
TGTGCCAGCAGTTCCACCCGAGCGGGAGGTAAGCAGTACTTC
CASSSTRAGGKQYF
>TRBJ2-1|few|TRBV12-5|.
TGTGCTAGTGGTTTGGTACCTACAGCCGGGACTTTAAATGAGCAGTTCTTC
CASGLVPTAGTLNEQFF
>TRBJ1-5|few|TRBV19|.
TGTGCCAGTAAGAGCCTAAGGGAGAATCAGCCCCAGCATTTT
CASKSLRENQPQHF
>TRBJ2-7|many|TRBV12-3/TRBV12-4|TRBD1
TGTGCCAGCAGTCTCGGGACAGGGGGCTACGAGCAGTACTTC
CASSLGTGGYEQYF
>TRBJ1-1|many|TRBV6-4|TRBD1
TGTGCCAGCAGAGACAGGGTGGGCACTGAAGCTTTCTTT
CASRDRVGTEAFF